This entry lists 26 T cell receptor beta chains sequenced from one sample in a study of blood T cell repertoires in COVID-19 (dated by TCRdb to 2019 to 2021). The library was prepared using the immunoSEQ multiplex PCR assay. What TCRdb holds here is the immuneACCESS table cut down to in-frame rearrangements. Part of the clones is not present; checked against another copy, under half of the missing clones reflect an unresolved V gene, and the others are unexplained. A total of approximately 180,000 clones appear in this sample, around 84% of them only once. Around 15% of the sample is in the top ten clones. The sequencing input was PBMCs or T cells enriched from blood (not recorded which). The receptor set was obtained from a man aged 50-59 years who had recovered from COVID-19.

This sequence joins TRBV5-1 and TRBJ2-3; D is undetermined. From germline, CDR1 is SGHRS and CDR2 YFSETQ. The CDR3 spans 20 residues. Deletions cut 7 bases from V and 3 bases from J, with 33 bases between. The CDR3 here is CASGSPQAIGRTLLTDTQYF. CDR3 DNA sequence: TGCGCCAGCGGAAGTCCCCAGGCCATTGGCCGCACCTTGCTGACAGATACGCAGTATTTT.

A single count supports this clone. The chain has TRBV7-9 and TRBJ2-1; 13 positions match TRBD2. Germline lookup yields CDR1 SEHNR and CDR2 FQNEAQ (reference sequence). V was pared by 5 bases and J by 8 bases, with 9 bases of the junction left unmatched. The CDR3 extends over 16 amino acids. The CDR3 sequence: CASSTGLAGAGDEQFF. CDR3 bases: TGTGCCAGCAGCACCGGACTAGCGGGGGCCGGCGATGAGCAGTTCTTC.

The V and J genes are TRBV7-2 and TRBJ1-3; D might be TRBD1 (5 bases). In germline, CDR1 is SGHTA, CDR2 FQGNSA. Trimming removed 1 base at V and 7 bases at J, with 11 bases between. The CDR3 loop spans 14 amino acids. In DNA, the CDR3 is TGTGCCAGCAGCTTAGAAGGGGAAAGGAACACCATATATTTT. Translation: CASSLEGERNTIYF.

The rearrangement links TRBV18 to TRBJ1-4; TRBD1 agrees at 10 bases. CDR1 KGHSH and CDR2 LQKENI come from the germline V gene. CDR3 length: 16 residues. V lost 5 bases to trimming and J lost 4 bases; unmatched junction nucleotides: 7. The chain's CDR3 is CASSSRRDRGNEKLFF. CDR3 in DNA: TGTGCCAGCTCATCGCGTCGGGACAGGGGTAATGAAAAACTGTTTTTT.

V usage is TRBV7-6 and J usage is TRBJ2-5, with 9 bases fitting TRBD1. Germline V gene sequence: CDR1 SGHVS, CDR2 FNYEAQ. Trimming removed 4 bases from V and 5 bases from J; junction bases left unmatched: 17. The CDR3 consists of 18 residues. DNA of the CDR3: TGTGCCAGCAGCTCAGCCCGGGACAGGGCAGTCATAAGGGAGACCCAGTACTTC. Translating it yields CASSSARDRAVIRETQYF.

The chain has TRBV5-1 and TRBJ1-2; 9 bases agree with TRBD1. The CDR3 has 21 residues. Germline loops: CDR1 SGHRS, CDR2 YFSETQ. After removal of 1 base from V and 2 bases from J, the junction contained 21 bases not matched to a gene. Here the CDR3 reads CASSLIPSVPGQGRGNYGYTF. In nucleotides, the CDR3 is TGCGCCAGCAGCTTGATTCCTTCTGTACCGGGACAGGGAAGGGGAAACTATGGCTACACCTTC.

The chain carries TRBV10-1 and TRBJ1-1, with 9 bases identical to TRBD1. Germline-derived CDR1 and CDR2 are WNHNN and SYGVQD (reference sequence). The length of the CDR3 is 14 residues. J gave up 4 bases and V 5 bases, and 5 bases lay outside the gene matches. CDR3: CASSWDRVPTEAFF. The DNA for the CDR3 is TGCGCCAGCAGTTGGGACAGGGTGCCCACTGAAGCTTTCTTT.

This clone showed up just a few times. The chain joins TRBV7-9 to TRBJ1-2; possible D gene TRBD1, 5 bases. The germline gives CDR1 SEHNR, CDR2 FQNEAQ (reference sequence). Trimming took off 5 bases at V and 3 bases at J, with 10 bases between the two ends. The CDR3 has 13 amino acids. CDR3 bases: TGTGCCAGCAGCCGACAGCGAGACTATGGCTACACCTTC. This translates into CASSRQRDYGYTF.

In its sample, this clone was seen once. The rearrangement joins TRBV5-1 to TRBJ1-5, with TRBD1 matching 7 bases. This CDR3 has 14 residues. Germline CDR1 SGHRS, CDR2 YFSETQ. The ends lost 3 bases at V and 4 bases at J; junction bases unmatched: 4. The CDR3 is CASSSGQTNQPQHF. The CDR3, as DNA: TGCGCCAGCAGCTCGGGACAGACAAATCAGCCCCAGCATTTT.

The chain combines TRBV5-4 with TRBJ1-2; D possibly corresponds to TRBD1 (6 bases). Per germline, CDR1 SGHNT and CDR2 YYREEE (reference sequence). CDR3 length: 15 residues. Trimming took off 4 bases at V and 6 bases at J, with 19 bases between the two ends. CDR3 loop: CASSILTGGPDGYTF. CDR3 sequence (DNA): TGTGCCAGCAGCATATTGACAGGTGGGCCGGATGGCTACACCTTC.

The CDR3 DNA reads TGCGCCAGCAGCTTATTGGGGAGGAGCACAGATACGCAGTATTTT. It specifies CASSLLGRSTDTQYF. This chain connects TRBV5-1 to TRBJ2-3; tentative D call: TRBD2 (6 bases). The CDR3 length is 15 residues. In germline, CDR1 is SGHRS, CDR2 YFSETQ. V was shortened by 2 bases and J by 0 bases, with 10 bases between the two germline ends.

The chain has TRBV5-1 and TRBJ2-2; tentative D call: TRBD2 (5 bases). The V and J ends lost 2 bases and 7 bases respectively, with 15 bases between them. The CDR3 spans 15 residues. Per the germline V gene, CDR1 is SGHRS and CDR2 is YFSETQ. CDR3 residues: CASSFGAGVGGELFF. As DNA, the CDR3 is TGCGCCAGCAGCTTCGGTGCCGGGGTTGGCGGGGAGCTGTTTTTT.

This CDR3 reads CASRSPPGYEQYF. CDR3 nucleotides: TGTGCCAGCAGAAGCCCCCCAGGCTACGAGCAGTACTTC. The chain has TRBV12-3 or TRBV12-4 and TRBJ2-7, with unresolved D. The germline V and J ends were trimmed by 6 bases and 3 bases, with 12 bases remaining between them. The CDR3 loop spans 13 amino acids.

V and J are TRBV9 and TRBJ2-1, with D perhaps TRBD1 (6 bases). The CDR3 has 13 residues. Looked up from germline, CDR1 is SGDLS and CDR2 is YYNGEE. Trimming cost V 4 bases and J 6 bases, with 11 bases left between them. DNA of the CDR3: TGTGCCAGCAGCTTCAGACAGGCCAATGAGCAGTTCTTC. It yields the protein CASSFRQANEQFF.

This rearrangement joins TRBV7-9 to TRBJ1-1; D unresolved. Germline V lookup: CDR1 SEHNR, CDR2 FQNEAQ (reference sequence). The CDR3 is made up of 14 amino acids. V was pared by 1 base and J by 1 base, with 7 bases between. Here the CDR3 reads CASSLDLGNTEAFF. CDR3 in DNA: TGTGCCAGCAGCTTAGATCTCGGGAACACTGAAGCTTTCTTT.

The chain links TRBV6-5 to TRBJ1-1; possibly TRBD1 for D (5 bases). The V and J ends lost 0 bases and 4 bases respectively, with 15 bases between them. CDR1 and CDR2 from the germline V gene are MNHEY and SVGAGI. This CDR3 is built from 16 residues. The CDR3 nucleotides read TGTGCCAGCAGTTACTCCGTAGCGGGGGGGAGCACTGAAGCTTTCTTT. Translating it yields CASSYSVAGGSTEAFF.

CDR3 coding DNA: TGTGCCAGTAGTAGAGGGGGGGCCATGAACACTGAAGCTTTCTTT. The encoded protein is CASSRGGAMNTEAFF. The V gene is TRBV19, the J gene TRBJ1-1, with D possibly being TRBD1 (6 bases). V lost 4 bases and J lost 0, with 12 bases in between. Germline loops: CDR1 LNHDA, CDR2 SQIVND (reference sequence). This CDR3 region has 15 residues.

The chain employs TRBV5-1 and TRBJ2-1; D is possibly TRBD2 (6 bases). In germline, CDR1 is SGHRS, CDR2 YFSETQ. The CDR3 consists of 15 residues. The V end lost 4 bases, the J end lost 0 bases, and 11 bases lay between the germline ends. Here the CDR3 reads CASSDSGSSYNEQFF. For the CDR3, the DNA is TGCGCCAGCAGCGATAGCGGAAGCTCCTACAATGAGCAGTTCTTC.

This clone has a handful of counts. The genes are TRBV5-1 and TRBJ1-2, with 11 positions matching TRBD1. Germline V CDR1 and CDR2: SGHRS, YFSETQ. The CDR3 has 16 residues. Germline trimming cut 4 bases from V and 5 bases from J; bases unmatched to any gene: 10. CDR3 region: CASSLGQGAVSYGYTF. The DNA for the CDR3 is TGCGCCAGCAGCCTAGGACAGGGGGCGGTGAGTTATGGCTACACCTTC.

The chain combines TRBV6-4 with TRBJ2-3; D is undetermined. This CDR3 has 13 amino acids. From germline, CDR1 is MRHNA and CDR2 SNTAGT. With 6 bases removed from V and 0 bases from J, the gap between germline ends came to 7 bases. The CDR3 sequence: CASRSPSTDTQYF. The CDR3 nucleotides are TGTGCCAGCAGGAGCCCGAGCACAGATACGCAGTATTTT.

The chain recombines TRBV29-1 with TRBJ1-1; D gene unclear. This CDR3 is 13 amino acids long. V gave up 4 bases and J gave up 0 bases, with 9 bases separating them. Germline CDR1 and CDR2: SQVTM and ANQGSEA. The CDR3 coding sequence is TGCAGCGTTGCCCCAGTATTGAACACTGAAGCTTTCTTT. As protein: CSVAPVLNTEAFF.

The gene calls are TRBV4-1 and TRBJ2-1; 7 positions match TRBD2. Unmatched junction bases numbered 8, after V lost 4 bases and J lost 2 bases. The CDR3 contains 16 residues. Germline V gene data show CDR1 as MGHRA and CDR2 as YSYEKL. Written as DNA, the CDR3 is TGCGCCAGCAGCCCGGGGAGGGGTGTGACCTACAATGAGCAGTTCTTC. Its translation: CASSPGRGVTYNEQFF.

This sequence joins TRBV6-4 and TRBJ1-5; TRBD1 is a possible D gene (6 bases). The CDR3 covers 15 residues. Germline CDR1 is MRHNA and CDR2 is SNTAGT. With 6 bases removed from V and 2 bases from J, the gap between germline ends came to 14 bases. CDR3 sequence reads: CASRPTGSGNQPQHF. The CDR3 coding sequence is TGTGCCAGCAGACCAACAGGGAGTGGCAATCAGCCCCAGCATTTT.

This rearrangement joins TRBV28 to TRBJ1-6, with D possibly being TRBD1 (6 bases). The CDR3 totals 15 residues. Germline V gene data show CDR1 as MDHEN and CDR2 as SYDVKM. Trimming shortened V by 5 bases and J by 7 bases, and 15 bases separated the two germline ends. The CDR3 loop reads CASSTYRDKNSPLHF. CDR3 bases: TGTGCCAGCAGTACTTACAGGGATAAGAATTCACCCCTCCACTTT.

The gene calls are TRBV6-1 and TRBJ1-6; D possibly corresponds to TRBD1 (6 bases). CDR1 is MNHNS, CDR2 SASEGT, per germline. The CDR3 is 13 amino acids. V dropped 1 base and J dropped 9 bases, with 7 bases sitting between them. CDR3 DNA: TGTGCCAGCAGTGAAGGCAGGGGTTCACCCCTCCACTTT. It is translated as CASSEGRGSPLHF.

The chain employs TRBV27 and TRBJ1-6; a possible D gene is TRBD1 (5 bases). Germline V lookup: CDR1 MNHEY, CDR2 SMNVEV (reference sequence). This CDR3 has 16 residues. Trimming pared 7 bases from V and 8 bases from J, leaving 21 bases between. DNA for the CDR3: TGTGCCAGCACGTCGCGGGGCGCGAGATACGATTCACCCCTCCACTTT. Its protein product is CASTSRGARYDSPLHF.